This is a list of T cell receptor beta chains from one sample in a study of blood T cell repertoires in COVID-19. The data were produced by immunoSEQ multiplex PCR, yet TCRdb's version contains in-frame clones alone and is incomplete. The data hold some 72,000 clones, with around nine tenths observed a single time. The material sequenced was peripheral blood. The receptors derive from a man aged 45-60 years with active or convalescent COVID-19. The CDR3 runs from the conserved cysteine through the conserved F or W. Fields, in order: V gene, clone size, J gene, CDR3 protein. Size is stated for part of the rows, as once, few or many counts, or as a class when the clone is expanded.

v_call: TRBV6-6; clone_size: few; j_call: TRBJ1-2; cdr3_aa: CASSLSGDPLAYGYTF
v_call: TRBV5-4; clone_size: NA; j_call: TRBJ2-1; cdr3_aa: CASSSGTGDYNEQFF
v_call: TRBV5-8; clone_size: once; j_call: TRBJ1-1; cdr3_aa: CASSLRGITEAFF
v_call: TRBV6-5; clone_size: NA; j_call: TRBJ1-6; cdr3_aa: CAAAGNDSPLHF
v_call: TRBV6-2/TRBV6-3; clone_size: few; j_call: TRBJ1-1; cdr3_aa: CASSYSIWANTEAFF
v_call: TRBV13; clone_size: NA; j_call: TRBJ2-7; cdr3_aa: CASSPRQVGLSYEQYF
v_call: TRBV28; clone_size: NA; j_call: TRBJ2-5; cdr3_aa: CASSSQGTEGDTQYF
v_call: TRBV5-1; clone_size: NA; j_call: TRBJ2-3; cdr3_aa: CASSAGLATDTQYF
v_call: TRBV18; clone_size: NA; j_call: TRBJ1-1; cdr3_aa: CASSPPGLREATEAFF
v_call: TRBV5-4; clone_size: NA; j_call: TRBJ2-1; cdr3_aa: CASSLSLVGGANEQFF
v_call: TRBV7-2; clone_size: once; j_call: TRBJ2-7; cdr3_aa: CASSTRQGLKEQYF
v_call: TRBV6-2/TRBV6-3; clone_size: NA; j_call: TRBJ2-3; cdr3_aa: CASSWTSGGPSTDTQYF
v_call: TRBV10-2; clone_size: NA; j_call: TRBJ2-1; cdr3_aa: CASSEQGGNEQFF
v_call: TRBV5-1; clone_size: once; j_call: TRBJ2-7; cdr3_aa: CASSSDPGQVHEQYF
v_call: TRBV18; clone_size: NA; j_call: TRBJ1-6; cdr3_aa: CASSPEGSSRGNSPLHF
v_call: TRBV9; clone_size: NA; j_call: TRBJ2-7; cdr3_aa: CASSVGPAGGLDYEQYF
v_call: TRBV19; clone_size: NA; j_call: TRBJ2-2; cdr3_aa: CASSKGGTGELFF
v_call: TRBV2; clone_size: few; j_call: TRBJ1-1; cdr3_aa: CASSELGTGQNTEAFF
v_call: TRBV10-2; clone_size: NA; j_call: TRBJ1-6; cdr3_aa: CASSEWFIQENSPLHF
v_call: TRBV28; clone_size: NA; j_call: TRBJ1-1; cdr3_aa: CASLPIDRSNTEAFF
v_call: TRBV6-5; clone_size: NA; j_call: TRBJ1-1; cdr3_aa: CASTQSGNTEAFF
v_call: TRBV4-2; clone_size: once; j_call: TRBJ2-5; cdr3_aa: CASSQDLRASGRETQYF
v_call: TRBV19; clone_size: NA; j_call: TRBJ2-2; cdr3_aa: CASSIPWWRENTGELFF
v_call: TRBV15; clone_size: NA; j_call: TRBJ2-2; cdr3_aa: CATSPAAIPGELFF
v_call: TRBV5-4; clone_size: NA; j_call: TRBJ2-5; cdr3_aa: CASSLGEERGETQYF
v_call: TRBV6-4; clone_size: once; j_call: TRBJ1-2; cdr3_aa: CASSEQLSTGLSNYGYTF
v_call: TRBV6-4; clone_size: NA; j_call: TRBJ1-3; cdr3_aa: CASSERARVTGNTIYF
v_call: TRBV19; clone_size: NA; j_call: TRBJ1-5; cdr3_aa: CASRQGINQPQHF
v_call: TRBV24-1; clone_size: once; j_call: TRBJ2-3; cdr3_aa: CATSDAGTSATDTQYF
v_call: TRBV5-6; clone_size: NA; j_call: TRBJ2-3; cdr3_aa: CASSLAGGPNTQYF
v_call: TRBV27; clone_size: once; j_call: TRBJ1-5; cdr3_aa: CASRKASQPQHF
v_call: TRBV2; clone_size: NA; j_call: TRBJ2-7; cdr3_aa: CASSTRDSKEWAYEQYF
v_call: TRBV5-1; clone_size: NA; j_call: TRBJ2-3; cdr3_aa: CASSLGTEGDTQYF
v_call: TRBV4-1; clone_size: NA; j_call: TRBJ2-4; cdr3_aa: CASSPSPGLAIAKNIQYF
v_call: TRBV19; clone_size: NA; j_call: TRBJ2-6; cdr3_aa: CASSPSRGSGANVLTF
v_call: TRBV19; clone_size: NA; j_call: TRBJ2-5; cdr3_aa: CATRQGGNQETQYF
v_call: TRBV7-2; clone_size: few; j_call: TRBJ2-7; cdr3_aa: CASSPTRTGGYEQYF
v_call: TRBV28; clone_size: NA; j_call: TRBJ1-2; cdr3_aa: CASGDLGRNYGYTF
v_call: TRBV24-1; clone_size: NA; j_call: TRBJ1-3; cdr3_aa: CATSDGQGRNTIYF
v_call: TRBV25-1; clone_size: once; j_call: TRBJ1-5; cdr3_aa: CASSAGTGGFNSNQPQHF